This entry lists 24 T cell receptor beta chains sequenced from one sample in a study of identical twins. A single record per CDR3 protein comes from TCRdb applying MiXCR to the 5' RACE reads. Of a few hundred thousand distinct CDR3 sequences detected, around a sixth appear once; the ten largest clones hold around 10%. The sequenced material came from naive T cells sorted from blood. The receptors were sampled from a middle-aged man in good health.

This clonotype has a count of ten or more. The chain is built from TRBV6-1 and TRBJ2-5; D gene uncertain. Germline lookup yields CDR1 MNHNS and CDR2 SASEGT. Trimming shortened V by 7 bases and J by 1 base, and 13 bases separated the two germline ends. The CDR3 spans 14 residues. The CDR3 loop is CASIYAPAQETQYF. As DNA, the CDR3 is TGTGCCAGCATCTATGCCCCAGCCCAAGAGACCCAGTACTTC.

Ten or more counts support this clonotype. V is TRBV15 and J is TRBJ2-5; 13 nucleotides agree with TRBD2. Losses at the gene ends were 6 bases for V and 5 bases for J; bases not matched to a gene: 15. Germline lookup yields CDR1 LNHNV and CDR2 YYDKDF (reference sequence). The CDR3 contains 18 residues. CDR3 region: CATSDPGTSGTGGETQYF. CDR3 nucleotides: TGTGCCACCAGTGACCCCGGGACTAGCGGGACCGGCGGGGAGACCCAGTACTTC.

This clonotype came up a few times. This chain joins TRBV5-6 and TRBJ1-2; D is uncertain. The CDR3 length is 15 residues. Germline values: CDR1 SGHDT, CDR2 YYEEEE. Trimming took 7 bases from V and 1 from J, leaving 17 bases between them. For the CDR3, the DNA is TGTGCCAGCGGTTCGGGGAATTGGGTTAACTATGGCTACACCTTC. It translates to CASGSGNWVNYGYTF.

The V and J genes are TRBV28 and TRBJ2-7, with TRBD1 as a possible D gene (5 bases). The CDR3 has 15 amino acids. Germline V gene data show CDR1 as MDHEN and CDR2 as SYDVKM. V was shortened by 2 bases and J by 1 base, with 12 bases between the two germline ends. The CDR3 DNA is TGTGCCAGCAGTTTAAGCTGGGGCAGATCCTACGAGCAGTACTTC. Translating gives CASSLSWGRSYEQYF.

The V call is TRBV5-5, the J call TRBJ2-2, with D tentatively TRBD1 or TRBD2 (5 bases each). V was pared by 3 bases and J by 2 bases, with 20 bases between. Germline CDR1 and CDR2: SGHKS and YYEKEE (reference sequence). CDR3 length: 18 amino acids. The CDR3 spells CASSSPTWDPRNTGELFF. Here the CDR3 DNA reads TGTGCCAGCAGCTCCCCCACATGGGACCCACGTAACACCGGGGAGCTGTTTTTT.

V usage is TRBV9 and J usage is TRBJ1-1; D gene ambiguous. Germline CDR1 and CDR2: SGDLS and YYNGEE. Trimming pared 2 bases from V and 5 bases from J, leaving 13 bases between. The CDR3 extends over 14 amino acids. The CDR3 coding sequence is TGTGCCAGCAGCGTGGATCTTCGCCTTACTGAAGCTTTCTTT. It specifies CASSVDLRLTEAFF.

The sample holds one count of this clonotype. V gene TRBV5-1 combines with J gene TRBJ2-1; TRBD1 aligns across 7 bases. CDR3 size: 18 residues. J was trimmed by 9 bases and V by 7 bases; bases with no gene match: 25. Looked up from germline, CDR1 is SGHRS and CDR2 is YFSETQ. CDR3 nucleotides: TGCGCCAGCCGAGCCCACGACGAGACAGGGTTCTGGTTAGGTGAGCAGTTCTTC. Residues: CASRAHDETGFWLGEQFF.

This clonotype has at least ten counts. This rearrangement joins TRBV5-1 to TRBJ2-3; 7 positions match TRBD1. V lost 4 bases to trimming and J lost 2 bases; unmatched junction nucleotides: 10. CDR1 and CDR2 from the germline V gene are SGHRS and YFSETQ. CDR3 length: 16 amino acids. The CDR3 protein is CASSRTPGQLTDTQYF. CDR3 DNA: TGCGCCAGCAGCAGGACGCCGGGACAGCTCACAGATACGCAGTATTTT.

J is TRBJ2-2 and V is TRBV20-1, with 8 bases matching TRBD1. Germline CDR1 DFQATT, CDR2 SNEGSKA (reference sequence). Germline trimming cut 2 bases from V and 7 bases from J; bases unmatched to any gene: 3. The CDR3 is 13 amino acids. The CDR3 DNA is TGCAGTGCTAGACAGGGGGCGGGCGGGGAGCTGTTTTTT. As protein: CSARQGAGGELFF.

This sequence joins TRBV29-1 and TRBJ2-3, with a possible D match to TRBD2 (6 bases). The CDR3 contains 14 residues. The germline gives CDR1 SQVTM, CDR2 ANQGSEA. V was shortened by 6 bases and J by 6 bases, with 19 bases between the two germline ends. The DNA for the CDR3 is TGCAGCGTGTCCGGGAGACTAGTGCAGGATACGCAGTATTTT. It codes for CSVSGRLVQDTQYF.

This clonotype was observed a few times. The CDR3 loop reads CASSPPGVNTGELFF. The DNA for the CDR3 is TGTGCCAGCTCACCACCAGGGGTGAACACCGGGGAGCTGTTTTTT. This chain uses TRBV18 with TRBJ2-2; D possibly corresponds to TRBD1 (5 bases). The V gene's germline CDR1 is KGHSH and CDR2 LQKENI. Trimming removed 0 bases from V and 1 base from J, with 6 bases in between. This CDR3 is built from 15 residues.

The chain links TRBV3-1 to TRBJ2-5, with a tentative D call TRBD2 (6 bases). Germline CDR1 and CDR2: LGHDT and YNNKEL (reference sequence). This CDR3 region has 15 residues. V lost 3 bases, J lost 2 bases, and 13 bases lay in between. The CDR3 region is CASSHYHAGQETQYF. The CDR3 nucleotides read TGTGCCAGCAGCCATTACCACGCGGGACAAGAGACCCAGTACTTC.

This clonotype was picked up a small number of times. The rearrangement uses TRBV5-1 and TRBJ2-3; D is tentatively TRBD1 or TRBD2 (5 bases each). The V and J ends lost 3 bases and 5 bases respectively, with 13 bases between them. Germline CDR1 SGHRS, CDR2 YFSETQ. The CDR3 runs 14 residues. The CDR3 region has the DNA TGCGCCAGCAGCTCCGGGGCCAGGGTAGATACGCAGTATTTT. This gives the protein CASSSGARVDTQYF.

CDR3 in amino acids: CASSRDRGYITNTEAFF. The DNA for the CDR3 is TGCGCCAGCAGCCGCGACAGGGGGTACATCACGAACACTGAAGCTTTCTTT. J is TRBJ1-1 and V is TRBV5-1; 9 bases map to TRBD1. Germline CDR1 reads SGHRS; CDR2 reads YFSETQ. Trimming took 4 bases from V and 1 from J; bases not matched to a gene: 11. This CDR3 comprises 17 residues.

This clonotype was seen a handful of times. The gene calls are TRBV20-1 and TRBJ2-4; 12 positions agree with TRBD2. V was pared by 6 bases and J by 2 bases, with 8 bases of the junction left unmatched. The CDR3 covers 16 residues. Germline values: CDR1 DFQATT, CDR2 SNEGSKA (reference sequence). This CDR3 is CSATPTSGSSKNIQYF. CDR3 nucleotides: TGCAGTGCCACCCCGACTAGCGGGAGTTCCAAAAACATTCAGTACTTC.

This clonotype was observed a few times. The chain employs TRBV5-1 and TRBJ2-1; 11 bases are a match to TRBD2. The length of the CDR3 is 16 residues. The V gene's germline CDR1 is SGHRS and CDR2 YFSETQ. Trimming removed 4 bases from V and 5 bases from J; junction bases left unmatched: 8. CDR3 nucleotides: TGCGCCAGCAGCGATACTAGCGGGGGACCCCACAATGAGCAGTTCTTC. Encoded protein: CASSDTSGGPHNEQFF.

This chain connects TRBV27 to TRBJ1-2; possible D gene TRBD1, 5 bases. The CDR3 is made up of 13 amino acids. Germline V gene lookup returns CDR1 MNHEY and CDR2 SMNVEV (reference sequence). V was cut by 5 bases and J by 2 bases, with 9 bases left in between. CDR3 sequence reads: CASSRQQNYGYTF. CDR3 sequence (DNA): TGTGCCAGCAGTCGACAGCAAAACTATGGCTACACCTTC.

The V call is TRBV5-1, the J call TRBJ2-3; 11 bases match TRBD1. The CDR3 spans 16 residues. The germline CDR1 and CDR2 sequences are SGHRS and YFSETQ. The junction had 6 bases not matched to a gene; V was cut back by 0 bases and J by 6 bases. CDR3 sequence (DNA): TGCGCCAGCAGCTTGGCCGGGACAGGGGGGGCGGATACGCAGTATTTT. It encodes CASSLAGTGGADTQYF.

V gene TRBV3-1 combines with J gene TRBJ2-1, with TRBD2 as a possible D gene (6 bases). The V end lost 4 bases, the J end lost 9 bases, and 25 bases lay between the germline ends. This CDR3 is built from 17 residues. Germline assignment: CDR1 LGHDT and CDR2 YNNKEL (reference sequence). CDR3 sequence (DNA): TGTGCCAGCAGCCCAGTTGAGACTAGGTCGAGAGGCAGTGAGCAGTTCTTC. Translated: CASSPVETRSRGSEQFF.

This clonotype appeared a few times. V usage is TRBV6-2 or TRBV6-3 and J usage is TRBJ2-5; D is unclear. V was cut by 2 bases and J by 1 base, with 14 bases left in between. The CDR3 totals 16 residues. Germline-derived CDR1 and CDR2 are MNHEY and SVGEGT. For the CDR3, the DNA is TGTGCCAGCAGTTACACCCAAGGGCGGACCCAAGAGACCCAGTACTTC. As protein: CASSYTQGRTQETQYF.

V and J are TRBV20-1 and TRBJ2-1, with 13 bases lining up with TRBD2. Germline V gene sequence: CDR1 DFQATT, CDR2 SNEGSKA (reference sequence). The trim removed 3 bases at V and 9 bases at J, leaving 11 bases unmatched. The CDR3 is made up of 16 amino acids. CDR3 sequence: CSARAPGLAGVVEQFF. CDR3 coding DNA: TGCAGTGCTAGGGCGCCCGGACTAGCGGGAGTGGTTGAGCAGTTCTTC.

CDR3 sequence: CASYSGQGYSRGYTF. CDR3 DNA sequence: TGTGCCAGTTACTCGGGGCAGGGATATTCTCGGGGCTACACCTTC. The chain uses TRBV4-2 and TRBJ1-2; D might be TRBD1 (5 bases). V was pared by 9 bases and J by 8 bases, with 25 bases between. The CDR3 runs 15 residues. Germline CDR1 and CDR2: LGHNA and YNFKEQ.

V and J are TRBV12-3 or TRBV12-4 and TRBJ2-1, with TRBD1 matching 7 bases. This CDR3 spans 16 amino acids. Trimming cost V 5 bases and J 6 bases; bases outside gene matches: 13. The CDR3 sequence: CASSQTGSRLGNEQFF. The CDR3, as DNA: TGTGCCAGCAGTCAGACAGGGAGTAGGCTCGGCAATGAGCAGTTCTTC.

In its sample, this clonotype was seen a few times. This chain links TRBV9 with TRBJ2-2; TRBD2 agrees at 7 bases. Per the germline V gene, CDR1 is SGDLS and CDR2 is YYNGEE. Unmatched junction bases numbered 12, after V lost 4 bases and J lost 6 bases. The CDR3 extends over 16 amino acids. Here the CDR3 reads CASSRGGGSDPGELFF. DNA of the CDR3: TGTGCCAGCAGCCGTGGGGGGGGGAGTGATCCCGGGGAGCTGTTTTTT.